This TCR beta chain is drawn from a study of blood T cell repertoires in COVID-19. Study overall: The samples span acute and convalescent COVID-19 from the United States, Italy and Spain. Nucleic acid was either cDNA or gDNA, and it came from T cells, B-cell-depleted T cells, or PBMCs.

The CDR3 length is 13 residues. V dropped 3 bases and J dropped 7; count of bases not matched to a gene: 4. Germline lookup yields CDR1 LGHDT and CDR2 YNNKEL (reference sequence). Original data processing: Amplification of reference gene primers was used by the study to estimate nucleated cell counts. Clones were read by immunoSEQ multiplex PCR, and TCRdb kept only the in-frame ones, dropping some. V, J and clone size are those of that table, while D and trimming were read from the DNA. The table has about 160,000 clones, 70% to 85% seen once. Sequenced sample: peripheral blood. The origin of this receptor is a woman at least 80 years old with acute or convalescent COVID-19. The rearrangement uses TRBV3-1 (or the pseudogene TRBV3-2) and TRBJ1-1; 8 bases map to TRBD1. CDR3 sequence reads: CASSQAGQGEAFF. The CDR3 region has the DNA TGTGCCAGCAGCCAGGCAGGACAGGGTGAAGCTTTCTTT.